The 7 T cell receptor beta chains presented below share a single source sample, sequenced in a study of T-cell reconstitution after alpha-beta-depleted transplantation in children. Using unique molecular identifiers, the investigators prepared the TCRbeta library. TCRdb passed the PCR reads through MiXCR, listing each CDR3 protein once. The data contain 350,000 to 500,000 distinct CDR3 sequences, roughly 43% of them singletons. The material was PBMCs, obtained before TCRalphabeta/CD19-depleted stem cell transplant. These receptors came from a girl aged 2-9 years with aplastic anemia, due to receive a stem cell transplant.

This clonotype turned up a few times. CDR3 nucleotide sequence: TGTGCCACCAGCGGGCGACTAGCGGGAAACTCTGGGGCCAACGTCCTGACTTTC. It specifies CATSGRLAGNSGANVLTF. The V gene is TRBV15, the J gene TRBJ2-6; 11 bases are a match to TRBD2. This CDR3 has 18 amino acids. With V trimmed by 5 bases and J by 0 bases, 6 bases remained unmatched. The germline V gene has CDR1 LNHNV and CDR2 YYDKDF (reference sequence).

Only a few counts were recorded for this clonotype. This chain joins TRBV20-1 and TRBJ1-1; D unresolved. CDR1 and CDR2 (germline): DFQATT, SNEGSKA (reference sequence). The CDR3 consists of 14 residues. The V and J ends lost 0 bases and 5 bases respectively, with 13 bases between them. CDR3 residues: CSARERRRGTEAFF. Here the CDR3 DNA reads TGCAGTGCTAGAGAACGCCGGCGGGGTACTGAAGCTTTCTTT.

This clonotype has more than one count but fewer than ten. This chain connects TRBV13 to TRBJ2-7; D tentatively reads TRBD1 or TRBD2 (6 bases each). Germline CDR1 is PRHDT and CDR2 is FYEKMQ (reference sequence). V lost 8 bases, J lost 0 bases, and 11 bases lay in between. The CDR3 has 13 residues. For the CDR3, the DNA is TGTGCCAGCTTAGGGGGGAGCTCCTACGAGCAGTACTTC. Amino acid sequence: CASLGGSSYEQYF.

J is TRBJ2-1 and V is TRBV28, with 9 bases lining up with TRBD2. The CDR3 has 14 amino acids. Trimming cost V 8 bases and J 8 bases; bases outside gene matches: 10. Looked up from germline, CDR1 is MDHEN and CDR2 is SYDVKM. CDR3 loop: CASRAGGPRDEQFF. CDR3 nucleotides: TGTGCCAGCCGCGCGGGAGGGCCTAGGGATGAGCAGTTCTTC.

This clonotype has at least ten counts. The gene calls are TRBV5-1 and TRBJ2-1, with unresolved D. Trimming removed 1 base at V and 0 bases at J, with 5 bases between. This CDR3 is built from 14 residues. Looked up from germline, CDR1 is SGHRS and CDR2 is YFSETQ. The CDR3: CASSLTASYNEQFF. CDR3 bases: TGCGCCAGCAGCTTGACCGCCTCCTACAATGAGCAGTTCTTC. Supplemented by reference TRBV5-1 and TRBJ2-1, the full variable domain reads KAGVTQTPRYLIKTRGQQVTLSCSPISGHRSVSWYQQTPGQGLQFLFEYFSETQRNKGNFPGRFSGRQFSNSRSEMNVSTLELGDSALYLCASSLTASYNEQFFGPGTRLTVL.

DNA of the CDR3: TGTGCCAGCAGCCATTCTCGGTCGGGACTGGGGCCGATGGAGCAGTTCTTC. It codes for CASSHSRSGLGPMEQFF. J is TRBJ2-1 and V is TRBV3-1, with D possibly matching TRBD2 (6 bases). From germline, CDR1 is LGHDT and CDR2 YNNKEL (reference sequence). This CDR3 has 17 residues. V was cut by 3 bases and J by 10 bases, with 25 bases left in between.

The CDR3 region is CASTSSSGPYEQYF. The CDR3 DNA reads as TGCGCCAGCACCTCGTCTAGCGGCCCCTACGAGCAGTACTTC. V gene TRBV5-1 combines with J gene TRBJ2-7, with 7 bases fitting TRBD2. CDR1 and CDR2 from the germline V gene are SGHRS and YFSETQ. J lost 2 bases, V lost 6 bases, and 8 bases had no gene match. This CDR3 is built from 14 residues.